A selection of T cell receptor beta chains follows, all from one sample in a study of OX40 agonist ivuxolimab in advanced cancers. Using immunoSEQ multiplex PCR, the repertoire was profiled, and TCRdb retains in-frame clones only, with some absent. Of some 55,000 clones detected, 79% appear once; the ten largest clones hold around 2.5%. The specimen was CD4+ or CD8+ T cells sorted from blood, collected in a trial of the OX40 agonist ivuxolimab. Receptors originate from an adult with an advanced solid tumor such as melanoma, head and neck, liver or kidney cancer. CDR3s include the opening cysteine and the closing phenylalanine or tryptophan. Each record gives: J gene, D gene, V gene, clone size, CDR3 protein, CDR3 DNA. D genes are given only for firm matches. A clone size is listed for some rows: how often the clone was seen (once, few, many), or a class if it is expanded.

J: TRBJ1-3
D: .
V: TRBV21-1
size: few
CDR3: CASTWCVSGNTIYF
DNA: TGTGCCAGCACCTGGTGCGTCTCTGGAAACACCATATATTTT

J: TRBJ2-3
D: .
V: TRBV13
size: .
CDR3: CASSLGRVDTQYF
DNA: TGTGCCAGCAGCTTAGGACGGGTAGATACGCAGTATTTT

J: TRBJ2-2
D: .
V: TRBV5-1
size: .
CDR3: CASSPHSGELFF
DNA: TGCGCCAGCAGCCCCCACTCCGGGGAGCTGTTTTTT

J: TRBJ2-3
D: .
V: TRBV10-3
size: once
CDR3: CAISESEGGTQYF
DNA: TGTGCCATCAGTGAGTCAGAAGGGGGTACGCAGTATTTT

J: TRBJ2-7
D: TRBD2
V: TRBV18
size: .
CDR3: CASSPPIAGLAGNHEQYF
DNA: TGTGCCAGCTCACCACCAATAGCGGGACTAGCGGGGAACCACGAGCAGTACTTC

J: TRBJ1-3
D: .
V: TRBV5-6
size: .
CDR3: CASSSVGAGNTIYF
DNA: TGTGCCAGCAGCTCCGTAGGGGCTGGAAACACCATATATTTT

J: TRBJ2-5
D: .
V: TRBV6-6
size: .
CDR3: CASSYGDQRKTQYF
DNA: TGTGCCAGCAGTTACGGGGACCAACGAAAGACCCAGTACTTC

J: TRBJ1-4
D: TRBD1
V: TRBV19
size: .
CDR3: CASSKRTGISTNEKLFF
DNA: TGTGCCAGTAGTAAGAGGACAGGGATTTCAACTAATGAAAAACTGTTTTTT

J: TRBJ1-1
D: .
V: TRBV29-1
size: .
CDR3: CSASRGQMNTEAFF
DNA: TGCAGCGCCTCCCGGGGCCAGATGAACACTGAAGCTTTCTTT

J: TRBJ1-1
D: .
V: TRBV7-2
size: once
CDR3: CASSFNGPTEAFF
DNA: TGTGCCAGCAGCTTTAACGGCCCGACTGAAGCTTTCTTT

J: TRBJ1-2
D: .
V: TRBV7-8
size: .
CDR3: CASSVSGTGDYGYTF
DNA: TGTGCCAGCAGCGTCTCAGGGACCGGGGACTATGGCTACACCTTC

J: TRBJ1-1
D: .
V: TRBV7-2
size: .
CDR3: CASRVDMNTEAFF
DNA: TGTGCCAGCAGGGTCGATATGAACACTGAAGCTTTCTTT

J: TRBJ1-5
D: TRBD1
V: TRBV7-2
size: .
CDR3: CASSLAGQGSQPQHF
DNA: TGTGCCAGCAGCTTAGCCGGACAGGGGAGTCAGCCCCAGCATTTT

J: TRBJ2-2
D: TRBD2
V: TRBV19
size: .
CDR3: CASSITSGGRELFF
DNA: TGTGCCAGTAGTATAACCTCGGGGGGGCGGGAGCTGTTTTTT

J: TRBJ1-2
D: .
V: TRBV29-1
size: .
CDR3: CSVELAVDGYTF
DNA: TGCAGCGTTGAATTGGCAGTCGATGGCTACACCTTC